Listed here is a single TCR beta chain. Its antigen is undetermined. The sample has other DNA sequences that encode this CDR3 too. These data are taken from a study of shared clonotypes between healthy human individuals. Study conclusions and caveats: All-four-donor shared clonotypes had higher generation probabilities than non-shared clonotypes did.

Germline V gene data show CDR1 as LNHDA and CDR2 as SQIVND (reference sequence). The CDR3 extends over 11 amino acids. With 3 bases removed from V and 7 bases from J, the gap between germline ends came to 4 bases. Execution of the assay was at deep level. The authors distributed each subset's genomic DNA evenly over several immunoSEQ plates. The method was immunoSEQ multiplex PCR; TCRdb's version includes in-frame clones alone and lacks a portion of them. The sample comprises about 660,000 clones, around 72% of which are singletons, and roughly 1.7% rests with the top ten. From CD4+ cells came CD45RA+ naive and CD45RA-negative memory subsets.

This sequence originates from a woman in her twenties or thirties in good health. The specimen was memory CD4+ T cells sorted from blood. Documented subset: CD45RA-negative fraction. The rearrangement joins TRBV19 to TRBJ2-1; no firm D call. In DNA form, the CDR3 reads TGTGCCAGTAGTATCAGGAATGAGCAGTTCTTC. Its protein product is CASSIRNEQFF. Drawing the rest from reference TRBV19 and TRBJ2-1, the complete variable domain is DGGITQSPKYLFRKEGQNVTLSCEQNLNHDAMYWYRQDPGQGLRLIYYSQIVNDFQKGDIAEGYSVSREKKESFPLTVTSAQKNPTAFYLCASSIRNEQFFGPGTRLTVL.